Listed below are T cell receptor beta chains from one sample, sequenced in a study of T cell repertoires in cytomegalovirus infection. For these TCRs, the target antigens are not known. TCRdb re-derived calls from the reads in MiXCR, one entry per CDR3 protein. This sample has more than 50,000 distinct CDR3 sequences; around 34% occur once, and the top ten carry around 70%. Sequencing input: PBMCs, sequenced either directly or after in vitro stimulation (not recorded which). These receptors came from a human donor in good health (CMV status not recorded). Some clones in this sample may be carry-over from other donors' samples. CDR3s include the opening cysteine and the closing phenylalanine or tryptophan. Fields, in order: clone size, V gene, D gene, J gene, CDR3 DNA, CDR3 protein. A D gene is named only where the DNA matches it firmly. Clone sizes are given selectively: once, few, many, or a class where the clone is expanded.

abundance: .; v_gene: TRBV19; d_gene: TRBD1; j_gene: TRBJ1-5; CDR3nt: TGTGCCAGTAGCAGGGACAGGGTCGGCAATCAGCCCCAGCATTTT; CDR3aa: CASSRDRVGNQPQHF
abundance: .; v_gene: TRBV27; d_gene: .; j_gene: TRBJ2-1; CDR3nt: TGTGCCAGCAGTTTATCGAGTCTTAATGAGCAGTTCTTC; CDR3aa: CASSLSSLNEQFF
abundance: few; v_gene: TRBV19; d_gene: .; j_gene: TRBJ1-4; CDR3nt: TGTGCCAGTAGTATCTCCGCCATCTGGAGTGAAAAACTGTTTTTT; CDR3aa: CASSISAIWSEKLFF
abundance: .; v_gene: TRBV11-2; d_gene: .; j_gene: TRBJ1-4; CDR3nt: TGTGCCAGCAGCTTTTGGAGGGCGGGTGAAAAACTGTTTTTT; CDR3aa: CASSFWRAGEKLFF
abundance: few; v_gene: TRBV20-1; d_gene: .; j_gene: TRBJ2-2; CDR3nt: TGCAGTTCTAGCGAGAACACCGGGGAGCTGTTTTTT; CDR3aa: CSSSENTGELFF
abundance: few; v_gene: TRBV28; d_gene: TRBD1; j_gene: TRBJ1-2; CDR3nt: TGTGCCAGCAGTGACAGGGGTTATGGCTACACCTTC; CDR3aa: CASSDRGYGYTF
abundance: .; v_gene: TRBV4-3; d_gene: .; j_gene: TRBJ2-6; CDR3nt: TGCGCCAGCAGCCAAGATACGGGGGCCAACGTCCTGACTTTC; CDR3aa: CASSQDTGANVLTF
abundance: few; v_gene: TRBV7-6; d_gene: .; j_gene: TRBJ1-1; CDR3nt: TGTGCCAGCAGCCCAGGGACCTGGGGGACTGAAGCTTTCTTT; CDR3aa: CASSPGTWGTEAFF
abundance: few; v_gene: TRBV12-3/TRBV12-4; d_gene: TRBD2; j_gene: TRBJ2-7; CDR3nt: TGTGCCAGCAGCCAATATAGCGGGAGTTACGAGCAGTACTTC; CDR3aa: CASSQYSGSYEQYF
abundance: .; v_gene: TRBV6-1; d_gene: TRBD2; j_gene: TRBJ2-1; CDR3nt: TGTGCCAGCACGGGGGGGACTAGCGGGAGGGAATCTCACAATGAGCAGTTCTTC; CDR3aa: CASTGGTSGRESHNEQFF
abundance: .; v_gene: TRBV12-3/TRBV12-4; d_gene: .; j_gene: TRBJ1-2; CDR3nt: TGTGCCAGCAGTTTGACTAGAAAGCGAAGCGGGCATGGCTACACCTTC; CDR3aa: CASSLTRKRSGHGYTF
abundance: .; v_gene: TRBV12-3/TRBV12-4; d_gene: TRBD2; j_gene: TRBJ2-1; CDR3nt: TGTGCCAGCAGTTTTAGCGGGAGTAAGGATGAGCAGTTCTTC; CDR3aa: CASSFSGSKDEQFF
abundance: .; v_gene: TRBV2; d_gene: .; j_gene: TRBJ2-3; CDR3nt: TGTGCCAACAGGGATAGGACAGATACGCAGTATTTT; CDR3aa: CANRDRTDTQYF
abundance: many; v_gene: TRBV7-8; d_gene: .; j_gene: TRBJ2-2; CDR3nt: TGTGCCAGCAGCTCACCTCGAGGGGTATCAACCGGGGAGCTGTTTTTT; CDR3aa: CASSSPRGVSTGELFF
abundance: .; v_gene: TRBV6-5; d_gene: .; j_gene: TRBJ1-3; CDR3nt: TGTGCCAGCAGTTACGGCGCCAGCCGCTCTGGAAACACCATATATTTT; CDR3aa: CASSYGASRSGNTIYF
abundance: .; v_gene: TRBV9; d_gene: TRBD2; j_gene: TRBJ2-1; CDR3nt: TGTGCCAGCAGCGTAGAGAGCGGGGACTACAATGAGCAGTTCTTC; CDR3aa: CASSVESGDYNEQFF
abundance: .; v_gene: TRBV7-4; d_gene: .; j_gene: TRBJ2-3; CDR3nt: TGTGCCAGCAGCTTAGGTTTGTTTGGGGAGACGCAGTATTTT; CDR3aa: CASSLGLFGETQYF
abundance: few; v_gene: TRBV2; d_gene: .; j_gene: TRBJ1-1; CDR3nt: TGTGCCAGCAGTGAAAGATCAGGGGACTACACTGAAGCTTTCTTT; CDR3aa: CASSERSGDYTEAFF
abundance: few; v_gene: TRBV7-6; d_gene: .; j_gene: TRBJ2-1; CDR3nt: TGTGCCAGCAGCTTAGGGGCCTACAATGAGCAGTTCTTC; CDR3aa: CASSLGAYNEQFF
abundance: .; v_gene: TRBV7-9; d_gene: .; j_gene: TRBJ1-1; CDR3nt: TGTGCCAGCAGCTCTGGGGGATTTGACACTGAAGCTTTCTTT; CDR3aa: CASSSGGFDTEAFF
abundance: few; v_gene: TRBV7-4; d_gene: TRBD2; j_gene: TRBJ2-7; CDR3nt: TGTGCCAGCAGCCCGGGGGGGGGCTTATACGAGCAGTACTTC; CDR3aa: CASSPGGGLYEQYF
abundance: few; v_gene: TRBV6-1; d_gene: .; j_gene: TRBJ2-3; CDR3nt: TGTGCCAGCAGTCAAGCTTCCCGATATACGCAGTATTTT; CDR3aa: CASSQASRYTQYF
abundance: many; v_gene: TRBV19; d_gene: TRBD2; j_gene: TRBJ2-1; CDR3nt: TGTGCCAGTAGACCGGGACTAGCGGGGTACAATGAGCAGTTCTTC; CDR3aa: CASRPGLAGYNEQFF
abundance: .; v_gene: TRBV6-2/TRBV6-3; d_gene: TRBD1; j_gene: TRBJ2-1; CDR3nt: TGTGCCAGCTGGGACAGGGCAGGAAATGAGCAGTTCTTC; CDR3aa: CASWDRAGNEQFF
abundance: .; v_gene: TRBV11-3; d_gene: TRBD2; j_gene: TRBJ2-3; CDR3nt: TGTGCCAGCAGCAGCGGGGGGGCAGATAAAACAGATACGCAGTATTTT; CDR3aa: CASSSGGADKTDTQYF
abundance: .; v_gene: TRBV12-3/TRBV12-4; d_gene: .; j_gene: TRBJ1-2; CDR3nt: TGTGCCAGCAGATCAGGGGTTCCCTATGGCTACACCTTC; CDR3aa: CASRSGVPYGYTF
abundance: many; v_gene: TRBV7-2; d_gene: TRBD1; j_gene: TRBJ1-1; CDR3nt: TGTGCCAGCAGCCTGGATGGGACAGGAGGTTATGAAGCTTTCTTT; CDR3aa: CASSLDGTGGYEAFF
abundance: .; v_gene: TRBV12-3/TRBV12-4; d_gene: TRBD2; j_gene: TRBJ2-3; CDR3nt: TGTGCCAGCAGGCTTGCTAGCGGGGGGACAGATACGCAGTATTTT; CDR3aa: CASRLASGGTDTQYF
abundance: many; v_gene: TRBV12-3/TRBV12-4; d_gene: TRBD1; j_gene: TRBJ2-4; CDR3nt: TGTGCCAGCAGTTCTCGGACAGGGGGCAGGAAAAACATTCAGTACTTC; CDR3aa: CASSSRTGGRKNIQYF
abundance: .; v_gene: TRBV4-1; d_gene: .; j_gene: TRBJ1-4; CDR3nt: TGCGCCAGCAGCCAAGTAGGGGGACCCACTGAAAAACTGTTTTTT; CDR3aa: CASSQVGGPTEKLFF
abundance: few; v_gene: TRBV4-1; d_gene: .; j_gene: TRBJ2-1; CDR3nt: TGCGCCAGCAGCCCCGCGGCGGCGCTTGAGCAGTTCTTC; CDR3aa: CASSPAAALEQFF
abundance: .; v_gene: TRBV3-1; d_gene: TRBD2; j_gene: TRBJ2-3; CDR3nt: TGTGCCAGCAGCCAAGACACTAGCGGGGTATTTACAGATACGCAGTATTTT; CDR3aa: CASSQDTSGVFTDTQYF
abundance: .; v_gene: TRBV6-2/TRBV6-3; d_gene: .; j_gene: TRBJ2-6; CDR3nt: TGTGCCAGCAGCAGGGACGGCTCTGGGGCCAACGTCCTGACTTTC; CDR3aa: CASSRDGSGANVLTF
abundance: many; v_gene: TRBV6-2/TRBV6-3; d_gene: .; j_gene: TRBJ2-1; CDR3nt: TGTGCCAGCAGGGGCTACAATGAGCAGTTCTTC; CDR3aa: CASRGYNEQFF
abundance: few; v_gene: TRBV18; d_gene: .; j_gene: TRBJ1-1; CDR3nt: TGTGCCAGCTCACTTATGAAGACAGGCAACACTGAAGCTTTCTTT; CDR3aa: CASSLMKTGNTEAFF
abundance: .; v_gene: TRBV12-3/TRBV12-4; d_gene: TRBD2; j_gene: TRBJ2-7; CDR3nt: TGTGCCAGCAGGCAGGGACTAGCGGGGGCCTCCTACGAGCAGTACTTC; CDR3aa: CASRQGLAGASYEQYF
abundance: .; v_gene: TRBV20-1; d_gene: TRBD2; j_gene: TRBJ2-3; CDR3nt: TGCAGTGCTAGAAGGATGGCGGGGGGCCCGGGGACGCAGTATTTT; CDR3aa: CSARRMAGGPGTQYF
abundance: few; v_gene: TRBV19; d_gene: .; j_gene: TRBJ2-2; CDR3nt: TGTGCCAGTAGTCCTTACCAGGAGCGGATGAACACCGGGGAGCTGTTTTTT; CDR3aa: CASSPYQERMNTGELFF
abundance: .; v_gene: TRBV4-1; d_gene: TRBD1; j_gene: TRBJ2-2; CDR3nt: TGCGCCAGCAGCCGGGTTTTAGGACAGGGGTCCGGGGAGCTGTTTTTT; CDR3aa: CASSRVLGQGSGELFF
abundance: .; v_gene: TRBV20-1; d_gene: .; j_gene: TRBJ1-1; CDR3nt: TGCAGTGCTAGAGATCTAGGGAACACTGAAGCTTTCTTT; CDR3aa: CSARDLGNTEAFF
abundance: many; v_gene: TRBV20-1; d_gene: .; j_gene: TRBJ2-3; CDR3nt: TGCAGTGCCGAACTCCCGGCCAGCACAGATACGCAGTATTTT; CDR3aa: CSAELPASTDTQYF
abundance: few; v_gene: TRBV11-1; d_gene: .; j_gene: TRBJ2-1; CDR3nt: TGTGCCAGCAGCTTAGAGGGTGAGCGGTTTCCGGCCAATGAGCAGTTCTTC; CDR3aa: CASSLEGERFPANEQFF
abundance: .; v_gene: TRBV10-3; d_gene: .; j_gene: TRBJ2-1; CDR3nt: TGTGCCATCACCCGAGCGGTGGACAATGAGCAGTTCTTC; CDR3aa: CAITRAVDNEQFF
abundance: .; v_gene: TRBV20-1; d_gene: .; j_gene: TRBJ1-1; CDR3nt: TGCAGTGCTCCCACCAGCCAAGGAAACACTGAAGCTTTCTTT; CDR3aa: CSAPTSQGNTEAFF
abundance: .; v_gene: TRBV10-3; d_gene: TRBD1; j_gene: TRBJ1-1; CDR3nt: TGTGCCACCAACAGGGGGTTCGAGGGGGACACTGAAGCTTTCTTT; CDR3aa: CATNRGFEGDTEAFF
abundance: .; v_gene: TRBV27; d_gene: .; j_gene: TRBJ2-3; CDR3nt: TGTGCCAGTGGCCTCCCTAGCACAGATACGCAGTATTTT; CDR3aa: CASGLPSTDTQYF
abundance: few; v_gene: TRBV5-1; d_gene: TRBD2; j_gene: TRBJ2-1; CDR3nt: TGCGCCAGCAGGTCCGGGACTAGCGTACACAATGAGCAGTTCTTC; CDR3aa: CASRSGTSVHNEQFF